Listed below are T cell receptor beta chains from one sample, sequenced in a study of blood T cell repertoires in COVID-19. Clones were sequenced by immunoSEQ multiplex PCR, and TCRdb holds only the in-frame ones, with some missing. This sample has about 330,000 clones; roughly 90% occur once, and the top ten carry around 6%. The specimen sequenced was peripheral blood. Every receptor here comes from a man aged 18 to 29 who had recovered from COVID-19. Both conserved end residues are part of each CDR3. D genes are given only for firm matches. The listing skips clone size in some rows; elsewhere it reads once, few, many or a size class.

size	D	J	V	CDR3	DNA
.	.	TRBJ2-7	TRBV7-2	CASSLEARVAYEQYF	TGTGCCAGCAGCTTAGAAGCCAGGGTGGCCTACGAGCAGTACTTC
.	.	TRBJ1-3	TRBV3-1/TRBV3-2	CASSQAPQGLGNTIYF	TGTGCCAGCAGCCAGGCCCCCCAGGGGCTGGGAAACACCATATATTTT
.	.	TRBJ2-5	TRBV10-3	CAISGGGAKETQYF	TGTGCCATCAGTGGAGGTGGTGCCAAAGAGACCCAGTACTTC
.	.	TRBJ2-7	TRBV5-1	CASSWAFDDSSYEQYF	TGCGCCAGCAGCTGGGCGTTTGATGACAGCTCCTACGAGCAGTACTTC
.	TRBD2	TRBJ2-1	TRBV9	CASSHGGASYNEQFF	TGTGCCAGCAGCCACGGGGGGGCCTCGTACAATGAGCAGTTCTTC
few	TRBD1	TRBJ1-6	TRBV9	CASSVEQGGSSPLHF	TGTGCCAGCAGCGTAGAACAGGGGGGGAGTTCACCCCTCCACTTT
.	.	TRBJ2-3	TRBV15	CATSSPPDRSLADTQYF	TGTGCCACCAGCAGTCCCCCAGACAGGTCCCTAGCTGATACGCAGTATTTT
.	.	TRBJ1-1	TRBV7-8	CASSLVERTRKSLNTEAFF	TGTGCCAGCAGCTTAGTGGAGAGAACCCGGAAATCGCTAAACACTGAAGCTTTCTTT
.	TRBD1	TRBJ1-5	TRBV30	CAWSGGGQGHQPQHF	TGTGCCTGGAGTGGAGGGGGACAGGGCCATCAGCCCCAGCATTTT
.	.	TRBJ2-1	TRBV6-1	CASSEARDRRRQFF	TGTGCCAGCAGTGAAGCGCGTGACAGGCGCCGGCAGTTCTTC
.	TRBD1	TRBJ1-1	TRBV10-3	CAISVQGGDTEAFF	TGTGCCATCAGCGTACAGGGGGGTGACACTGAAGCTTTCTTT